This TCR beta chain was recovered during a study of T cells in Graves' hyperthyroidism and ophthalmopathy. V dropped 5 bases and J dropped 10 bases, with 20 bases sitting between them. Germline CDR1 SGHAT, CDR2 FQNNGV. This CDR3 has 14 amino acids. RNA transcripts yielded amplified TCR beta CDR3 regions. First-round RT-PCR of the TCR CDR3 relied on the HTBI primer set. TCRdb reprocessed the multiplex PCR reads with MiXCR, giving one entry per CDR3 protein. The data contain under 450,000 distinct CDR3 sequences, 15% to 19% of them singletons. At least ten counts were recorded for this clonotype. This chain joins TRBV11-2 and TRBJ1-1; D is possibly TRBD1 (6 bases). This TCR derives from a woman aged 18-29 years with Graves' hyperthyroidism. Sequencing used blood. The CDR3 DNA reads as TGTGCCAGCAGCCCTGACAGGCTAATCAACCGAGCTTTCTTT. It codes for CASSPDRLINRAFF.